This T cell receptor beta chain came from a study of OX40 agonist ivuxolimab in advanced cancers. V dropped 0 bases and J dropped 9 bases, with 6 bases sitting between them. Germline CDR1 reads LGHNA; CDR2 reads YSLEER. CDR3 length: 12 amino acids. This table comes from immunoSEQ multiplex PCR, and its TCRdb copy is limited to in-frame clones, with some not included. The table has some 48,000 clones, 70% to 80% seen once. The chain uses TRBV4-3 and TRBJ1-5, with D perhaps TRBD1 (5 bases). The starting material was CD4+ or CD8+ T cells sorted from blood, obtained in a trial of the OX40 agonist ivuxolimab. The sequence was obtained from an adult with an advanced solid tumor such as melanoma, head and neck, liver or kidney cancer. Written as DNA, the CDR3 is TGCGCCAGCAGCCAAGAGGGGGGGCCCCAGCATTTT. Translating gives CASSQEGGPQHF.